This is a list of T cell receptor beta chains from one sample in a study of T cell responses to AZD1222 COVID-19 vaccine. Generated by immunoSEQ multiplex PCR, the TCRdb table keeps only in-frame clones and is missing some. The data hold 90,000 to 130,000 clones, with about 85% observed a single time. The source was peripheral blood, collected on day 0 of AZD1222 vaccination. These receptors originate from an adult in good health. Both conserved end residues are part of each CDR3. The D gene is left open where the match is weak. Clone size is stated in some rows and not others, as once, few, many or a class when expanded.

clone_size: once; v_call: TRBV9; j_call: TRBJ2-1; d_call: NA; cdr3_nt: TGTGCCAGCAGCGTCGATGGACGCTATGAGCAGTTCTTC; cdr3_aa: CASSVDGRYEQFF
clone_size: NA; v_call: TRBV19; j_call: TRBJ2-2; d_call: TRBD2; cdr3_nt: TGTGCCAGTGGAGAGCGGGGGGGCCTTACCGGGGAGCTGTTTTTT; cdr3_aa: CASGERGGLTGELFF
clone_size: NA; v_call: TRBV7-8; j_call: TRBJ2-5; d_call: TRBD2; cdr3_nt: TGTGCCAGCAGCTTGGGGACTAGCGGGAGTAGGGGAGAGACCCAGTACTTC; cdr3_aa: CASSLGTSGSRGETQYF
clone_size: NA; v_call: TRBV7-6; j_call: TRBJ2-1; d_call: NA; cdr3_nt: TGTGCCAGCAGCCCCGACCGACAGCGCTACAATGAGCAGTTCTTC; cdr3_aa: CASSPDRQRYNEQFF
clone_size: NA; v_call: TRBV21-1; j_call: TRBJ1-5; d_call: NA; cdr3_nt: TGTGCCAGCAGAGGGGGATTGGGGGGTATAGAGGGTCAGCCCCAGCATTTT; cdr3_aa: CASRGGLGGIEGQPQHF
clone_size: NA; v_call: TRBV7-9; j_call: TRBJ2-7; d_call: NA; cdr3_nt: TGTGCCAGCAGCTTAGTGGGTACGGGGGGCCCGTACTTC; cdr3_aa: CASSLVGTGGPYF
clone_size: NA; v_call: TRBV5-4; j_call: TRBJ2-7; d_call: TRBD2; cdr3_nt: TGTGCCAGCACCTTATATAGCGGGAGGGCCGGGTACGAGCAGTACTTC; cdr3_aa: CASTLYSGRAGYEQYF
clone_size: NA; v_call: TRBV7-9; j_call: TRBJ2-3; d_call: TRBD2; cdr3_nt: TGTGCCAGCAGCTCTAGTACTAGCGGGGGGCCCACAGATACGCAGTATTTT; cdr3_aa: CASSSSTSGGPTDTQYF
clone_size: NA; v_call: TRBV7-2; j_call: TRBJ1-6; d_call: NA; cdr3_nt: TGTGCCAGCAGCTTAGACCTGAATAATTCACCCCTCCACTTT; cdr3_aa: CASSLDLNNSPLHF
clone_size: NA; v_call: TRBV3-1/TRBV3-2; j_call: TRBJ1-4; d_call: NA; cdr3_nt: TGTGCCAGCAGCTTCCGGATCGCTACTAATGAAAAACTGTTTTTT; cdr3_aa: CASSFRIATNEKLFF
clone_size: NA; v_call: TRBV7-2; j_call: TRBJ1-2; d_call: NA; cdr3_nt: TGTGCCAGCAGCCCTTCGTGGGGGGCGGGCGGCTACACCTTC; cdr3_aa: CASSPSWGAGGYTF
clone_size: NA; v_call: TRBV28; j_call: TRBJ2-5; d_call: TRBD2; cdr3_nt: TGTGCCAGCAGTCAGGGACTAGCGGGGTACCAAGAGACCCAGTACTTC; cdr3_aa: CASSQGLAGYQETQYF
clone_size: NA; v_call: TRBV27; j_call: TRBJ1-3; d_call: NA; cdr3_nt: TGTGCCAGCAGTTTGGGGGCTAGCTCTGGAAACACCATATATTTT; cdr3_aa: CASSLGASSGNTIYF
clone_size: NA; v_call: TRBV15; j_call: TRBJ2-5; d_call: TRBD1; cdr3_nt: TGTGCCACCAGCCGAGACAGGGGACTCCAAGAGACCCAGTACTTC; cdr3_aa: CATSRDRGLQETQYF
clone_size: NA; v_call: TRBV6-6; j_call: TRBJ2-5; d_call: TRBD2; cdr3_nt: TGTGCCAGCAGTCCGAGGACTAGCGGGGGCCCTTTCCAAGAGACCCAGTACTTC; cdr3_aa: CASSPRTSGGPFQETQYF
clone_size: NA; v_call: TRBV19; j_call: TRBJ1-3; d_call: NA; cdr3_nt: TGTGCCAGTAGTACCCGGGGCGGCGCTGGAAACACCATATATTTT; cdr3_aa: CASSTRGGAGNTIYF
clone_size: NA; v_call: TRBV12-3/TRBV12-4; j_call: TRBJ1-2; d_call: NA; cdr3_nt: TGTGCCAGCAGTTTAGGGGGGCCTGGCTACACCTTC; cdr3_aa: CASSLGGPGYTF
clone_size: once; v_call: TRBV7-2; j_call: TRBJ1-2; d_call: NA; cdr3_nt: TGTGCCAGCAAAGGGCAACTGTATGGCTACACCTTC; cdr3_aa: CASKGQLYGYTF
clone_size: NA; v_call: TRBV28; j_call: TRBJ2-5; d_call: TRBD1; cdr3_nt: TGTGCCAGCAGTTTGTTTCGGACAGGGGGTGAAGAGACCCAGTACTTC; cdr3_aa: CASSLFRTGGEETQYF
clone_size: NA; v_call: TRBV6-5; j_call: TRBJ1-6; d_call: NA; cdr3_nt: TGTGCCAGCAGACCCGGGGAATCCTATAATTCACCCCTCCACTTT; cdr3_aa: CASRPGESYNSPLHF
clone_size: NA; v_call: TRBV27; j_call: TRBJ1-1; d_call: NA; cdr3_nt: TGTGCCAGCAGTTTACAGGGTATTGGATCTGAAGCTTTCTTT; cdr3_aa: CASSLQGIGSEAFF
clone_size: once; v_call: TRBV19; j_call: TRBJ1-1; d_call: NA; cdr3_nt: TGTGCCAGTATGGAGGGCAGGGAGAGCACTGAAGCTTTCTTT; cdr3_aa: CASMEGRESTEAFF
clone_size: NA; v_call: TRBV2; j_call: TRBJ1-1; d_call: TRBD1; cdr3_nt: TGTGCCAGCAACAGGGGCCTGAACACTGAAGCTTTCTTT; cdr3_aa: CASNRGLNTEAFF
clone_size: NA; v_call: TRBV24-1; j_call: TRBJ2-5; d_call: NA; cdr3_nt: TGTGCCACCAGTGATGGGCAGGTAGGAGAGACCCAGTACTTC; cdr3_aa: CATSDGQVGETQYF
clone_size: NA; v_call: TRBV7-8; j_call: TRBJ2-7; d_call: TRBD1; cdr3_nt: TGTGCCAGCAGCTTAGGACAGGGCTACTACGAGCAGTACTTC; cdr3_aa: CASSLGQGYYEQYF
clone_size: NA; v_call: TRBV7-8; j_call: TRBJ1-5; d_call: TRBD1; cdr3_nt: TGTGCCAGCAGCCGTGGGACAGCTTATAGCAATCAGCCCCAGCATTTT; cdr3_aa: CASSRGTAYSNQPQHF
clone_size: NA; v_call: TRBV7-8; j_call: TRBJ2-7; d_call: TRBD2; cdr3_nt: TGTGCCAGCACCGGGACTAGCGGATTATTCTACGAGCAGTACTTC; cdr3_aa: CASTGTSGLFYEQYF
clone_size: NA; v_call: TRBV7-9; j_call: TRBJ1-5; d_call: NA; cdr3_nt: TGTGCCAGCAGCTCCTCGGGGCATAATCAGCCCCAGCATTTT; cdr3_aa: CASSSSGHNQPQHF
clone_size: NA; v_call: TRBV19; j_call: TRBJ2-1; d_call: NA; cdr3_nt: TGTGCCAGTAGTGCTGTTGGCAGCATGGGTGAGCAGTTCTTC; cdr3_aa: CASSAVGSMGEQFF
clone_size: NA; v_call: TRBV27; j_call: TRBJ1-6; d_call: NA; cdr3_nt: TGTGCCAGCAGTTTCGACAGTCCCTATAATTCACCCCTCCACTTT; cdr3_aa: CASSFDSPYNSPLHF
clone_size: NA; v_call: TRBV6-2/TRBV6-3; j_call: TRBJ1-2; d_call: TRBD1; cdr3_nt: TGTGCCAGCAGTCCCGAGGACAGGGAAAGGAATGGCTACACCTTC; cdr3_aa: CASSPEDRERNGYTF
clone_size: NA; v_call: TRBV12-3/TRBV12-4; j_call: TRBJ1-3; d_call: NA; cdr3_nt: TGTGCCAGCAGGGGGTTCGGACGAAACACCATATATTTT; cdr3_aa: CASRGFGRNTIYF
clone_size: NA; v_call: TRBV28; j_call: TRBJ1-3; d_call: TRBD1; cdr3_nt: TGTGCCAGCAGTTTCGGAATCACAGGGGGGTCCGGAAACACCATATATTTT; cdr3_aa: CASSFGITGGSGNTIYF
clone_size: NA; v_call: TRBV6-5; j_call: TRBJ1-1; d_call: TRBD1; cdr3_nt: TGTGCCAGCATCCGACAGGGGGGCATGAACACTGAAGCTTTCTTT; cdr3_aa: CASIRQGGMNTEAFF
clone_size: NA; v_call: TRBV11-3; j_call: TRBJ2-1; d_call: NA; cdr3_nt: TGTGCCAGCAGCTCACAGGTGGATAATGAGCAGTTCTTC; cdr3_aa: CASSSQVDNEQFF
clone_size: NA; v_call: TRBV5-1; j_call: TRBJ2-7; d_call: NA; cdr3_nt: TGCGCCAGCAGCTTTTCGGACGAGCAGTACTTC; cdr3_aa: CASSFSDEQYF
clone_size: NA; v_call: TRBV10-3; j_call: TRBJ2-1; d_call: TRBD2; cdr3_nt: TGTGCCATCAGTGAGTCGATTAGCGGGAGAAGAAATGAGCAGTTCTTC; cdr3_aa: CAISESISGRRNEQFF
clone_size: NA; v_call: TRBV11-1; j_call: TRBJ2-3; d_call: NA; cdr3_nt: TGTGCCAGCAGCCTCGGGCCCTTGGGCACAGATACGCAGTATTTT; cdr3_aa: CASSLGPLGTDTQYF
clone_size: few; v_call: TRBV2; j_call: TRBJ2-5; d_call: TRBD2; cdr3_nt: TGTGCCAGCAGTGAAGCCCGGACTAGCCGGGAGACCCAGTACTTC; cdr3_aa: CASSEARTSRETQYF
clone_size: NA; v_call: TRBV10-1; j_call: TRBJ1-4; d_call: NA; cdr3_nt: TGCGCCAGCAGTGGGGGGGTAGGGTTAACTAATGAAAAACTGTTTTTT; cdr3_aa: CASSGGVGLTNEKLFF
clone_size: NA; v_call: TRBV6-6; j_call: TRBJ1-5; d_call: NA; cdr3_nt: TGTGCCAGCAGCCAGGGTGTGTTAGGCAATCAGCCCCAGCATTTT; cdr3_aa: CASSQGVLGNQPQHF
clone_size: NA; v_call: TRBV6-1; j_call: TRBJ2-2; d_call: NA; cdr3_nt: TGTGCCAGCAGTGAATTAGCGACAACGAACACCGGGGAGCTGTTTTTT; cdr3_aa: CASSELATTNTGELFF
clone_size: NA; v_call: TRBV28; j_call: TRBJ2-1; d_call: NA; cdr3_nt: TGTGCCAGCAGTTTATTAAGGGGAAGGGCTGAGCAGTTCTTC; cdr3_aa: CASSLLRGRAEQFF
clone_size: NA; v_call: TRBV11-2; j_call: TRBJ2-2; d_call: TRBD2; cdr3_nt: TGTGCCAGCAGCTTACCTAGCGGGGCGAACACCGGGGAGCTGTTTTTT; cdr3_aa: CASSLPSGANTGELFF
clone_size: once; v_call: TRBV3-1/TRBV3-2; j_call: TRBJ2-1; d_call: TRBD2; cdr3_nt: TGTGCCAGCAACCGCGGACTAGCGGGAGGTGAGCAGTTCTTC; cdr3_aa: CASNRGLAGGEQFF
clone_size: NA; v_call: TRBV3-1/TRBV3-2; j_call: TRBJ1-6; d_call: NA; cdr3_nt: TGTGCCAGCAGCAGGCGGAATTCACCCCTCCACTTT; cdr3_aa: CASSRRNSPLHF
clone_size: NA; v_call: TRBV18; j_call: TRBJ1-2; d_call: NA; cdr3_nt: TGTGCCAGCTCACCACAAGGGTCCGATGGCTACACCTTC; cdr3_aa: CASSPQGSDGYTF
clone_size: NA; v_call: TRBV28; j_call: TRBJ1-2; d_call: TRBD1; cdr3_nt: TGTGCCAGCACGGGACAGGGATCTAACTATGGCTACACCTTC; cdr3_aa: CASTGQGSNYGYTF
clone_size: once; v_call: TRBV15; j_call: TRBJ2-3; d_call: TRBD2; cdr3_nt: TGTGCCACCAGACCACCACTAGCGGGAGGGGTGGATACGCAGTATTTT; cdr3_aa: CATRPPLAGGVDTQYF
clone_size: NA; v_call: TRBV18; j_call: TRBJ2-2; d_call: NA; cdr3_nt: TGTGCCAGCTCGTCCGACCCGAACACCGGGGAGCTGTTTTTT; cdr3_aa: CASSSDPNTGELFF
clone_size: NA; v_call: TRBV24-1; j_call: TRBJ2-7; d_call: NA; cdr3_nt: TGTGCCACCACCATACTTTCAGGGTGGTCCGAGCAGTACTTC; cdr3_aa: CATTILSGWSEQYF
clone_size: NA; v_call: TRBV4-2; j_call: TRBJ2-1; d_call: NA; cdr3_nt: TGTGCCAGCAGCCCCCGGGACTACAATGAGCAGTTCTTC; cdr3_aa: CASSPRDYNEQFF
clone_size: few; v_call: TRBV4-1; j_call: TRBJ2-7; d_call: TRBD2; cdr3_nt: TGCGCCAGCAGCCAAGACGGGAGGGGATATAAAAGGACCCCATACGAGCAGTACTTC; cdr3_aa: CASSQDGRGYKRTPYEQYF
clone_size: NA; v_call: TRBV11-2; j_call: TRBJ2-3; d_call: TRBD2; cdr3_nt: TGTGCCAGCAGTAAACGAGCTAGCGGGGGTTATAGAGATACGCAGTATTTT; cdr3_aa: CASSKRASGGYRDTQYF
clone_size: NA; v_call: TRBV29-1; j_call: TRBJ2-5; d_call: NA; cdr3_nt: TGCAGCGTTGTGGGAGAAGAGACCCAGTACTTC; cdr3_aa: CSVVGEETQYF
clone_size: NA; v_call: TRBV6-1; j_call: TRBJ1-6; d_call: NA; cdr3_nt: TGTGCCAGCAGTGAAACAGGAAAGGATAATTCACCCCTCCACTTT; cdr3_aa: CASSETGKDNSPLHF
clone_size: NA; v_call: TRBV3-1/TRBV3-2; j_call: TRBJ1-2; d_call: NA; cdr3_nt: TGTGCCAGCAGCCAAGCAGGGTACTATGGCTACACCTTC; cdr3_aa: CASSQAGYYGYTF
clone_size: NA; v_call: TRBV28; j_call: TRBJ1-2; d_call: NA; cdr3_nt: TGTGCCAGCAGTGCCGCCGATGTGCGGGGAAACTATGGCTACACCTTC; cdr3_aa: CASSAADVRGNYGYTF